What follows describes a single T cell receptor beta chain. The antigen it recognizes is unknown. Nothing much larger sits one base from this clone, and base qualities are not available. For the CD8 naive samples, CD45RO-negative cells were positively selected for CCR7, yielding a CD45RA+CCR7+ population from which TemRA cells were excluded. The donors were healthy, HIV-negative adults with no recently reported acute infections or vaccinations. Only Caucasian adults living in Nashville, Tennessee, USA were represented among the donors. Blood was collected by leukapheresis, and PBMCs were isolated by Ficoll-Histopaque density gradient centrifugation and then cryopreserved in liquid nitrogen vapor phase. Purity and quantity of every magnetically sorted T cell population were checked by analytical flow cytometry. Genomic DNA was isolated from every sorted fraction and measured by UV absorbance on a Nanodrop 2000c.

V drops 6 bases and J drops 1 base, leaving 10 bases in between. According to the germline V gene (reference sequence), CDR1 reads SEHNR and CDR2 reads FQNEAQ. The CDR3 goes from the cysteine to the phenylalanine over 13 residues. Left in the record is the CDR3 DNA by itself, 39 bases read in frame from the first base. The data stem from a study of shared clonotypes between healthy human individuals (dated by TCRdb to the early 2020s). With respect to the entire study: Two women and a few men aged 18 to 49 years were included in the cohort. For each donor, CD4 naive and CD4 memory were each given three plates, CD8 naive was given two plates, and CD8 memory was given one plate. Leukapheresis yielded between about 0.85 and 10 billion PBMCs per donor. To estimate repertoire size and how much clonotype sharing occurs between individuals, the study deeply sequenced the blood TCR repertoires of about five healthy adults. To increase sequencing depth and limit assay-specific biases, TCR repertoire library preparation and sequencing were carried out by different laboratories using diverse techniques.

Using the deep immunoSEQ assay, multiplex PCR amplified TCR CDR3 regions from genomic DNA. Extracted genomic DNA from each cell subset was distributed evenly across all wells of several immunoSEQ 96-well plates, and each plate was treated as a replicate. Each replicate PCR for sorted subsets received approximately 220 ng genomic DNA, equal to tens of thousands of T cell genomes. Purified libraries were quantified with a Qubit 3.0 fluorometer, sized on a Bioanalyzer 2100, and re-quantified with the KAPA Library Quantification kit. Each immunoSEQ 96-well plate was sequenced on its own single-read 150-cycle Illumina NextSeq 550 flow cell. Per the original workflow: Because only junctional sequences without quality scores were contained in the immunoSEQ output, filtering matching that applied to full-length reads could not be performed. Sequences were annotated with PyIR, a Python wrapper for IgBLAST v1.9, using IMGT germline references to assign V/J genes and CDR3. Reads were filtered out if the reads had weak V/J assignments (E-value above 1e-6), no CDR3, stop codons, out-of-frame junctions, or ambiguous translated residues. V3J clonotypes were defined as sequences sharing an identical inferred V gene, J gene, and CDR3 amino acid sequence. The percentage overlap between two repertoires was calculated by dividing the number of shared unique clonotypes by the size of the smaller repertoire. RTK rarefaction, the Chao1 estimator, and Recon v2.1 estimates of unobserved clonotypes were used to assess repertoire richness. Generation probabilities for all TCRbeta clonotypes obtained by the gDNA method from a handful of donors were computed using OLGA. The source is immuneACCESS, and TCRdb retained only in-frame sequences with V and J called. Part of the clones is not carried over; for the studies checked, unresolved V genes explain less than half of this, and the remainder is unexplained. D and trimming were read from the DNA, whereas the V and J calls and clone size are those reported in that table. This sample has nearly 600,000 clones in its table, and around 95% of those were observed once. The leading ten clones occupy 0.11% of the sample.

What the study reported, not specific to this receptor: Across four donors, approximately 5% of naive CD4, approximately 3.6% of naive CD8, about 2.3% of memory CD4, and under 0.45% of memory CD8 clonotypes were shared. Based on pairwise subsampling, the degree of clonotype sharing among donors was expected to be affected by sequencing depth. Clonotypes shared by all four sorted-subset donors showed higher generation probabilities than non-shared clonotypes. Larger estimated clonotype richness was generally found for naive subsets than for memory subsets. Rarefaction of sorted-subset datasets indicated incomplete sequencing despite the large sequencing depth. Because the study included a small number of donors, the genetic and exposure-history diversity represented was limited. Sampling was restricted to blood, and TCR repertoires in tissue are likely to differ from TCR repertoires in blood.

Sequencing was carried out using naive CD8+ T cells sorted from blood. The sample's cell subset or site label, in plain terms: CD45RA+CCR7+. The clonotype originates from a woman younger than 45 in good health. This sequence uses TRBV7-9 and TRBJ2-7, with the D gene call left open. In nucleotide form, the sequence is TGTGCCAGCAGACTCGGAGATTCCTACGAGCAGTACTTC. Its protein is CASRLGDSYEQYF. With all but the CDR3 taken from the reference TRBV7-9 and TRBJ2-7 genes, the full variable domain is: DTGVSQNPRHKITKRGQNVTFRCDPISEHNRLYWYRQTLGQGPEFLTYFQNEAQLEKSRLLSDRFSAERPKGSFSTLEIQRTEQGDSAMYLCASRLGDSYEQYFGPGTRLTVT.